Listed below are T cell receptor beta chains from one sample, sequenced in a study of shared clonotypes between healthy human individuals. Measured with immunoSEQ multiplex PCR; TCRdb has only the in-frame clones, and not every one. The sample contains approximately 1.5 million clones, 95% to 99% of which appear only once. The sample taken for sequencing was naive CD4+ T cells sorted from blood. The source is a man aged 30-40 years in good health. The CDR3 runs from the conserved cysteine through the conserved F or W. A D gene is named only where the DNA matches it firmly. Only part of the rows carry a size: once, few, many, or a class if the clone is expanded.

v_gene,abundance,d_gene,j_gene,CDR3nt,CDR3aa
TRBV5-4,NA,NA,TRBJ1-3,TGTGCCAGCAGCTGGGGCTCACAGGTCCCGCCTTCTGGAAACACCATATATTTT,CASSWGSQVPPSGNTIYF
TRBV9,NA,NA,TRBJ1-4,TGTGCCAGCAGCGCCACCCGGACAGCCGAAAAACTGTTTTTT,CASSATRTAEKLFF
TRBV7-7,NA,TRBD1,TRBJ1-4,TGTGCTAGCAGCTCGGGACAGGGTAAACTGTTTTTT,CASSSGQGKLFF
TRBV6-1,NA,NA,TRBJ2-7,TGTGCCAGCAGTGCTTTTAAGGGGTGGACAGTCCGTCCTTACGAGCAGTACTTC,CASSAFKGWTVRPYEQYF
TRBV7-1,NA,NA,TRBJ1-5,TGTGCCAGCAGCCCCAGGACGTTGGGCAATCAGCCCCAGCATTTT,CASSPRTLGNQPQHF
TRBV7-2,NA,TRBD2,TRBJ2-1,TGTGCCAGCAGCTTAGTCGGGACTAGCATCCATGAGCAGTTCTTC,CASSLVGTSIHEQFF
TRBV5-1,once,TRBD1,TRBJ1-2,TGCGCCAGCAGGGAGGACAGGTCGGATGGCTACACCTTC,CASREDRSDGYTF
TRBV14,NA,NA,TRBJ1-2,TGTGCCAGCAGCCAATTTGCCACGACTGGCGGCTACACCTTC,CASSQFATTGGYTF
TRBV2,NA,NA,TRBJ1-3,TGTGCCAGCAGTGAACAGGGGTCTGGAAACACCATATATTTT,CASSEQGSGNTIYF
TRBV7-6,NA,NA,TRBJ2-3,TGTGCCAGCAGCTTATTTTCCAGGGGTTCTAGCACAGATACGCAGTATTTT,CASSLFSRGSSTDTQYF
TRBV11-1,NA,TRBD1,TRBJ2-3,TGTGCCAGCAGCTTAGTCAGCGACAGGGGGCGAGATACGCAGTATTTT,CASSLVSDRGRDTQYF
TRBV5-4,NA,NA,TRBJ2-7,TGTGCCAGCAGCTGGCATACACGAGGGGGCTCCTACGAGCAGTACTTC,CASSWHTRGGSYEQYF
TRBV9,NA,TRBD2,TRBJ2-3,TGTGCCAGCAGCGCGACTAGCGGGAGAGGTGGAGATACGCAGTATTTT,CASSATSGRGGDTQYF
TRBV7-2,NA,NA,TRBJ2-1,TGTGCCAGCAGCTTAGTCAATGAGCAGTTCTTC,CASSLVNEQFF
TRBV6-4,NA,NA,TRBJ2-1,TGTGCCAGCAGTGACTTTTATGGGGACTACAATGAGCAGTTCTTC,CASSDFYGDYNEQFF
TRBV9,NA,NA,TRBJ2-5,TGTGCCAGCAGCGTAGACAGTCAAGAGACCCAGTACTTC,CASSVDSQETQYF
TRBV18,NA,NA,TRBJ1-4,TGTGCCAGCTCACCGAGGATCTTGGCAGACGAGGCTGGGTCCGAAAAACTGTTTTTT,CASSPRILADEAGSEKLFF
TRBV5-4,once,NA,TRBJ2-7,TGTGCCAGCAGCTTGGACAGGGTCTCGGTCGAGCAGTACTTC,CASSLDRVSVEQYF
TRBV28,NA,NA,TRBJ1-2,TGTGCCAGCAGCTATAACTATGGCTACACCTTC,CASSYNYGYTF
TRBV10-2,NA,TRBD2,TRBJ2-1,TGCGCCAGCAGTGGGCTAGCGGGAGTCTACAATGAGCAGTTCTTC,CASSGLAGVYNEQFF
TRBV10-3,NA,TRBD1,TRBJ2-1,TGTGCCATCAGAGCCGAGAGGACAGGGGGCTTCAATGAGCAGTTCTTC,CAIRAERTGGFNEQFF
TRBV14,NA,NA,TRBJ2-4,TGTGCCAGCAGCCAAGCCCGGGACGGCGGCATTCAGTACTTC,CASSQARDGGIQYF
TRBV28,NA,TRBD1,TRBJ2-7,TGTGCCAGCCACCCACCCCCGGGACAGGGTTACTCCTACGAGCAGTACTTC,CASHPPPGQGYSYEQYF
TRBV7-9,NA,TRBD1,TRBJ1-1,TGTGCCAGCAGCCGACTATTCGGACAGGGAAACATGAACACTGAAGCTTTCTTT,CASSRLFGQGNMNTEAFF
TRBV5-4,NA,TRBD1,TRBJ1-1,TGTGCCAGCAGCTTGGGGGGGACAGCTAACACTGAAGCTTTCTTT,CASSLGGTANTEAFF
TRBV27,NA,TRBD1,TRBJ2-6,TGTGCCAGCACCAACACCGACAGGGCTGGGGCCAACGTCCTGACTTTC,CASTNTDRAGANVLTF
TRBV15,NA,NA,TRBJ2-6,TGTGCCACCAGCACAATAGGCTCTGGGGCCAACGTCCTGACTTTC,CATSTIGSGANVLTF
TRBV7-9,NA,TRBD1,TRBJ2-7,TGTGCCAGCAGCTCCCTCGAGCCTACAGGGGTAGAGCAGTACTTC,CASSSLEPTGVEQYF
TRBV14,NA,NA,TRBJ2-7,TGTGCCAGCAGCCAAGACGGCAGGAGCTCCTACGAGCAGTACTTC,CASSQDGRSSYEQYF
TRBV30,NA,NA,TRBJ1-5,TGTGCCTGGAGTGTGGTCCATTCAGATCAGCCCCAGCATTTT,CAWSVVHSDQPQHF
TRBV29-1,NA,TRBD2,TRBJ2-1,TGCAGCGTTTCCCTTAGCGGGATGCCCTCCTACAATGAGCAGTTCTTC,CSVSLSGMPSYNEQFF
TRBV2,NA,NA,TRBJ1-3,TGTGCCAGCAGTGATTTGACAGCTTCTGGAAACACCATATATTTT,CASSDLTASGNTIYF
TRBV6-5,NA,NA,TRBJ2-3,TGTGCCAGCAGTTACGGCCAGGGAAATACGCAGTATTTT,CASSYGQGNTQYF
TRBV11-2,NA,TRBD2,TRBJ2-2,TGTGCCAGCAGCCCGAGAGCGGGATCGAGGAACACCGGGGAGCTGTTTTTT,CASSPRAGSRNTGELFF
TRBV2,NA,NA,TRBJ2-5,TGTGCCAGCCGCCGTCGGACCAATGGGGGAGAGACCCAGTACTTC,CASRRRTNGGETQYF
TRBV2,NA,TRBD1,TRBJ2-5,TGTGCCAGCGGGCCTGAAAACAGGGGGCGAGAGACCCAGTACTTC,CASGPENRGRETQYF
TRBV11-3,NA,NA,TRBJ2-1,TGTGCCAGCAGCCTCGGGGAGGAGAATGAGCAGTTCTTC,CASSLGEENEQFF